This T cell receptor (beta chain) was sequenced during a study of cytomegalovirus exposure and HLA in healthy donors. General study results and limits: In a later analysis, at a false discovery rate of 0.05, roughly 17,000 TCR beta sequences matched HLA alleles. Researchers catalogued approximately 170 TCR beta chains as cytomegalovirus-associated. A later analysis reported that several of the most significant clusters appeared to be linked to common viral pathogens, among them Epstein-Barr virus. Indistinguishable V segments such as TRBV6-2 and TRBV6-3 were excluded.

Comment on this clone: The target antigen is unknown.

Germline values: CDR1 SGHAT, CDR2 FQNNGV. The CDR3 has 14 amino acids. V was shortened by 0 bases and J by 4 bases, with 4 bases between the two germline ends. In the PCR, 60 Vbeta and 13 Jbeta primers were used. The protocol was immunoSEQ multiplex PCR, while the TCRdb copy is restricted to in-frame clones and leaves out a portion. The sample has 85,000 to 90,000 clones; approximately 90% are singletons. Input material: PBMCs. This TCR was recovered from a man aged 18 to 30 in good health and CMV-seronegative. The chain is built from TRBV11-2 and TRBJ1-6; no clear D. The CDR3 nucleotides are TGTGCCAGCAGCTTAGATCCTTATAATTCACCCCTCCACTTT. The encoded protein is CASSLDPYNSPLHF.